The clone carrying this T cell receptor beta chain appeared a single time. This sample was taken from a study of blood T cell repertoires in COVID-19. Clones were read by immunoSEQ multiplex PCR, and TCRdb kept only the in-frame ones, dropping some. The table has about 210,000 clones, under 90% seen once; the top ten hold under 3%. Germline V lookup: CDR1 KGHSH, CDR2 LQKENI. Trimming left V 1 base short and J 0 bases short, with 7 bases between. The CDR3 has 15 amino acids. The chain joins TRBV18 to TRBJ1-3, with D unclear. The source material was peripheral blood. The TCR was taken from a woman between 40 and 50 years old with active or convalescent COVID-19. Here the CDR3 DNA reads TGTGCCAGCTCACCACAGCTAAACTCTGGAAACACCATATATTTT. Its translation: CASSPQLNSGNTIYF.